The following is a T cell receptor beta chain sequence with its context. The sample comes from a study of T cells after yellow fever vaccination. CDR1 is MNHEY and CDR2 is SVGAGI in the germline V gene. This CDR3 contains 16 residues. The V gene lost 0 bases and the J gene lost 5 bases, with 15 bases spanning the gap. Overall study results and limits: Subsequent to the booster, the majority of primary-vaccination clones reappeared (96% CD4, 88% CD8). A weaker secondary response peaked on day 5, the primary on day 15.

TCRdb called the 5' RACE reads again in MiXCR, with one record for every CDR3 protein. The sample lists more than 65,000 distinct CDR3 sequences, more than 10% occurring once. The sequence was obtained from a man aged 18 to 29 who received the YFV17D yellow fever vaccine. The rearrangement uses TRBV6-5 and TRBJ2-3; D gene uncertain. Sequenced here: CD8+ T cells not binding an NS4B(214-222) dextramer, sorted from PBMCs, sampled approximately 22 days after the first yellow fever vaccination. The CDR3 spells CASSYSVTAGQDTQYF. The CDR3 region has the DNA TGTGCCAGCAGTTACTCGGTGACCGCCGGTCAAGATACGCAGTATTTT.